This TCR beta chain is drawn from a study of blood T cell repertoires in COVID-19 (dated by TCRdb to 2019 to 2021). About the investigation overall: Samples covering the acute and convalescent phases of COVID-19 were provided by collaborators in the United States, Italy and Spain. HLA class I and class II types, where available, came from metadata supplied by the sample provider rather than from assay-based typing. A de-identified subject ID, COVID-19 status, age in years and sex were almost always included in the sample metadata. The repertoires were released in a freely available public database meant as a resource for research on the immune response to SARS-CoV-2. Samples were obtained from the ongoing ImmuneRACE study (first 160 participants) and from about 1,300 subjects provided by 6 global collaborators. Subjects who had been exposed to COVID-19, were actively infected with it, or had recovered from it provided the deeply sampled blood TCRbeta repertoires that made up the dataset. The material from the prospective study consisted of cDNA or gDNA derived from T cells, B-cell-depleted T cells, or PBMCs. The paper's findings and limits, for the study overall: Clinical and demographic metadata were provided uncurated, with the amount varying by source and participant.

This clone was observed once. No antigen is known for it. Per-base quality was not reported, and no clone a single base away is much larger than it. Enrolling through a virtual design, the prospective study's participants ranged in age from roughly 18 to 89 years and lived across roughly 24 United States geographic areas. To assign participants to cohorts, the prospective study relied on clinical history that participants themselves reported in a screening survey and a study questionnaire. Mobile phlebotomists in the prospective study collected whole blood, serum and a nasopharyngeal or oropharyngeal swab from every participant. Additional blood draws and questionnaires over an approximately 2-month period could optionally be provided by prospective study participants. Before DNA extraction, prospective study blood samples were shipped either frozen or at room temperature. According to the germline V gene (reference sequence), CDR1 reads LNHNV and CDR2 reads YYDKDF. The CDR3 contains 19 residues, cysteine and phenylalanine counted. The only DNA kept is the CDR3, 57 bases in frame from the first base. V gives up 5 bases and J gives up 0 bases, and the segment between their germline ends measures 22 bases.

TCRbeta CDR3 regions were amplified from genomic DNA by means of the immunoSEQ Assay, a bias-controlled multiplex PCR. The authors processed their data as follows. The number of nucleated cells in each sample was estimated by amplification of reference gene primers within the assay. To quantify the absolute abundance of each unique TCRbeta CDR3 rearrangement, sequence reads were collapsed and filtered. For each sample, productive Simpson clonality was calculated as the square root of Simpson's diversity index over productive rearrangements. In TCRdb, the immuneACCESS table is reduced to in-frame sequences with V and J assigned. These tables do not hold every clone; where another copy was compared, an unresolved V gene accounts for under half, and the others remain unexplained. That table gives V, J and clone size, and the DNA gave D and trimming. This sample comprises 210,000 or so clones, more than 75% of them detected only once. The ten largest clonotypes hold 4.3% of the sample.

The sequencing input was PBMCs or T cells enriched from blood (not recorded which). The sequence links TRBV15 to TRBJ1-4; a weak D assignment points to TRBD1 (5 bases agree). This clonotype originated in a man aged 30-40 years with acute COVID-19. The CDR3 region reads CATSDGTFLSEATNEKLFF. The bases read TGTGCCACCAGCGATGGGACTTTCCTCTCCGAGGCAACTAATGAAAAACTGTTTTTT.